Below are 28 T cell receptor beta chains sequenced from a single sample in a study of T cell responses to AZD1222 COVID-19 vaccine. Sequencing was performed with immunoSEQ multiplex PCR; in TCRdb, only in-frame clones are kept and a portion is missing. The profile covers about 150,000 clones, with 70% to 90% appearing a single time and 5.5% to 8% taken by the ten largest. Sequencing was performed on peripheral blood, taken after recovery from COVID-19. Receptors originate from an adult who had recovered from COVID-19.

The rearrangement uses TRBV28 and TRBJ2-7, with no clear D. The CDR3 has 11 residues. The germline V gene encodes CDR1 MDHEN and CDR2 SYDVKM. With 1 base removed from V and 7 bases from J, the gap between germline ends came to 5 bases. CDR3 residues: CASSLSREQYF. The CDR3 DNA sequence: TGTGCCAGCAGTTTATCCCGGGAGCAGTACTTC.

The rearrangement uses TRBV9 and TRBJ2-1; maybe TRBD2 (5 bases). Germline loops: CDR1 SGDLS, CDR2 YYNGEE. The V end lost 4 bases, the J end lost 3 bases, and 14 bases lay between the germline ends. This CDR3 contains 15 residues. In nucleotides, the CDR3 is TGTGCCAGCAGCCAACTCGGGGTTAGCTACAATGAGCAGTTCTTC. Its translation is CASSQLGVSYNEQFF.

The V gene is TRBV7-9, the J gene TRBJ1-3; 8 nucleotides agree with TRBD1. This CDR3 has 17 amino acids. Germline loops: CDR1 SEHNR, CDR2 FQNEAQ (reference sequence). After removal of 4 bases from V and 3 bases from J, the junction contained 11 bases not matched to a gene. CDR3 DNA: TGTGCCAGCAGCTCGACAGGGGATTTAGCCTTTGGAAACACCATATATTTT. Amino acid sequence: CASSSTGDLAFGNTIYF.

The chain recombines TRBV5-4 with TRBJ2-1; D might be TRBD1 (6 bases). V was cut by 2 bases and J by 0 bases, with 9 bases left in between. The CDR3 has 15 residues. CDR1 and CDR2 from the germline V gene are SGHNT and YYREEE (reference sequence). Here the CDR3 DNA reads TGTGCCAGCAGCTTCCAACAGGGCTCCTACAATGAGCAGTTCTTC. It yields the protein CASSFQQGSYNEQFF. Combining the CDR3 with reference TRBV5-4 and TRBJ2-1 gives the whole variable domain ETGVTQSPTHLIKTRGQQVTLRCSSQSGHNTVSWYQQALGQGPQFIFQYYREEENGRGNFPPRFSGLQFPNYSSELNVNALELDDSALYLCASSFQQGSYNEQFFGPGTRLTVL.

This clone was counted a single time. The J gene is TRBJ1-1, the V gene TRBV6-5, with D maybe TRBD1 (5 bases). This CDR3 region has 13 residues. The germline V gene encodes CDR1 MNHEY and CDR2 SVGAGI. V lost 8 bases, J lost 2 bases, and 12 bases lay in between. CDR3 nucleotides: TGTGCCAGCGGGAGGGGCTTCAACACTGAAGCTTTCTTT. Protein product: CASGRGFNTEAFF.

V usage is TRBV10-3 and J usage is TRBJ2-1, with D possibly being TRBD2 (5 bases). Germline CDR1 and CDR2: ENHRY and SYGVKD. Trimming removed 4 bases from V and 9 bases from J, with 7 bases in between. This CDR3 has 11 amino acids. The CDR3 DNA is TGTGCCATCAGTGGGGGAGTTGAGCAGTTCTTC. This encodes CAISGGVEQFF.

The DNA of the CDR3 is TGTGCCAGCAGGCAGACAGTCCCCTATGGCTACACCTTC. This encodes CASRQTVPYGYTF. The gene calls are TRBV2 and TRBJ1-2, with a tentative D call TRBD1 (5 bases). The CDR3 loop spans 13 amino acids. CDR1 is SNHLY, CDR2 FYNNEI, per germline. V dropped 6 bases and J dropped 4 bases, with 12 bases sitting between them.

The rearrangement joins TRBV28 to TRBJ2-7; 8 bases are a match to TRBD2. This CDR3 is 17 amino acids long. Germline loops: CDR1 MDHEN, CDR2 SYDVKM. J lost 1 base, V lost 5 bases, and 13 bases had no gene match. The CDR3 reads CASSPPRGSGRSYEQYF. CDR3 sequence (DNA): TGTGCCAGCAGTCCCCCTCGGGGGAGCGGGAGATCCTACGAGCAGTACTTC.

The chain employs TRBV20-1 and TRBJ2-2; TRBD1 is a possible D gene (5 bases). Germline values: CDR1 DFQATT, CDR2 SNEGSKA (reference sequence). Trimming removed 3 bases from V and 4 bases from J, with 15 bases in between. CDR3 size: 15 residues. The CDR3 region has the DNA TGCAGTGCTAGTAAGGAAGGGGCGAGCACCGGGGAGCTGTTTTTT. Its protein product is CSASKEGASTGELFF.

The chain combines TRBV2 with TRBJ2-3; D unclear. The CDR3 runs 15 residues. Trimming shortened V by 6 bases and J by 3 bases, and 16 bases separated the two germline ends. Germline assignment: CDR1 SNHLY and CDR2 FYNNEI. CDR3 nucleotide sequence: TGTGCCAGCAGCATCGGGCCTCCGCAGACAGATACGCAGTATTTT. Protein sequence: CASSIGPPQTDTQYF.

This clone showed up just a few times. The genes are TRBV5-1 and TRBJ2-7, with no clear D. The CDR3 has 14 amino acids. Trimming stripped 1 base from V and 0 bases from J, with 8 bases between. Germline V gene lookup returns CDR1 SGHRS and CDR2 YFSETQ. The CDR3 DNA sequence: TGCGCCAGCAGCTTGAACAGTCGCTCCTACGAGCAGTACTTC. It specifies CASSLNSRSYEQYF.

J is TRBJ1-4 and V is TRBV3-1 (or the pseudogene TRBV3-2); 7 bases map to TRBD1. There are 15 residues in the CDR3. Germline loops: CDR1 LGHDT, CDR2 YNNKEL (reference sequence). The V and J ends lost 1 base and 10 bases, in that order; junction bases with no gene match: 9. Written as DNA, the CDR3 is TGTGCCAGCAGCCAAGTAGCAGGGGGGTGGGGAAAACTGTTTTTT. Translation gives CASSQVAGGWGKLFF.

The chain uses TRBV12-2 and TRBJ1-5. TRBV12-2 is noted as a pseudogene. This CDR3 has 12 amino acids. The CDR3 spells CASRRIVKPQHF. CDR3 nucleotide sequence: TGTGCAAGTCGCCGCATAGTGAAGCCCCAGCATTTT.

This rearrangement joins TRBV3-1 (or the pseudogene TRBV3-2) to TRBJ1-6; D uncertain. Trimming took 0 bases from V and 10 from J, leaving 4 bases between them. Germline lookup yields CDR1 LGHDT and CDR2 YNNKEL (reference sequence). This CDR3 contains 12 residues. CDR3 region: CASSQERSPLHF. The CDR3 DNA reads as TGTGCCAGCAGCCAAGAGAGATCACCCCTCCACTTT.

V gene TRBV3-1 (or the pseudogene TRBV3-2) combines with J gene TRBJ1-5; D is unclear. This CDR3 has 13 residues. With 0 bases removed from V and 5 bases from J, the gap between germline ends came to 5 bases. The germline gives CDR1 LGHDT, CDR2 YNNKEL (reference sequence). CDR3 loop: CASSQDLDQPQHF. The CDR3, as DNA: TGTGCCAGCAGCCAAGATCTTGATCAGCCCCAGCATTTT.

V gene TRBV7-2 combines with J gene TRBJ2-7, with D perhaps matching TRBD2 (6 bases). Germline-derived CDR1 and CDR2 are SGHTA and FQGNSA. CDR3 length equals 15 residues. V was pared by 7 bases and J by 5 bases, with 21 bases between. CDR3 DNA sequence: TGTGCCAGCACCACCCCTAGCGCGTTCGGGAACGAGCAGTACTTC. This gives the protein CASTTPSAFGNEQYF.

V and J are TRBV29-1 and TRBJ1-5, with TRBD1 as a possible D gene (5 bases). The germline V and J ends were trimmed by 4 bases and 6 bases, with 13 bases remaining between them. From germline, CDR1 is SQVTM and CDR2 ANQGSEA. The CDR3 has 13 residues. DNA for the CDR3: TGCAGCGTTGGTCGGGGGGAGGGTCAGCCCCAGCATTTT. It translates to CSVGRGEGQPQHF.

The chain couples TRBV29-1 to TRBJ1-1; no clear D gene. CDR1 and CDR2 (germline): SQVTM, ANQGSEA. The CDR3 extends over 11 amino acids. V was cut by 7 bases and J by 1 base, with 7 bases left in between. The CDR3 sequence: CSARTNTEAFF. Written as DNA, the CDR3 is TGCAGCGCCAGGACGAACACTGAAGCTTTCTTT. Drawing the rest from reference TRBV29-1 and TRBJ1-1, the complete variable domain is SAVISQKPSRDICQRGTSLTIQCQVDSQVTMMFWYRQQPGQSLTLIATANQGSEATYESGFVIDKFPISRPNLTFSTLTVSNMSPEDSSIYLCSARTNTEAFFGQGTRLTVV.

The chain is built from TRBV3-1 (or the pseudogene TRBV3-2) and TRBJ1-3; no firm D call. This CDR3 is built from 14 residues. Germline CDR1 reads LGHDT; CDR2 reads YNNKEL (reference sequence). The germline V and J ends were trimmed by 0 bases and 2 bases, with 5 bases remaining between them. The chain's CDR3 is CASSQDWAGNTIYF. DNA for the CDR3: TGTGCCAGCAGCCAAGATTGGGCTGGAAACACCATATATTTT.

V usage is TRBV5-1 and J usage is TRBJ1-2; TRBD1 matches 10 bases. Germline CDR1 SGHRS, CDR2 YFSETQ. The length of the CDR3 is 13 residues. J gave up 2 bases and V 7 bases, and 2 bases lay outside the gene matches. CDR3 bases: TGCGCCAGCGGACAGGGGGGGAACTATGGCTACACCTTC. Translating gives CASGQGGNYGYTF.

The V gene is TRBV12-5, the J gene TRBJ2-1, with D possibly matching TRBD2 (5 bases). CDR3 length equals 14 residues. V dropped 7 bases and J dropped 7 bases, with 17 bases sitting between them. In germline, CDR1 is LGHNT, CDR2 FRNRAP. The CDR3 reads CASALGSSGNEQFF. The CDR3 DNA is TGTGCTAGTGCCCTGGGGAGCTCTGGGAATGAGCAGTTCTTC. The whole variable domain, filled in from reference TRBV12-5 and TRBJ2-1, reads DARVTQTPRHKVTEMGQEVTMRCQPILGHNTVFWYRQTMMQGLELLAYFRNRAPLDDSGMPKDRFSAEMPDATLATLKIQPSEPRDSAVYFCASALGSSGNEQFFGPGTRLTVL.

The CDR3: CASSEGRGETQYF. The CDR3, as DNA: TGTGCCAGCAGCGAGGGGAGGGGAGAGACCCAGTACTTC. The rearrangement uses TRBV9 and TRBJ2-5; 7 bases line up with TRBD2. The germline gives CDR1 SGDLS, CDR2 YYNGEE. The junction had 3 bases not matched to a gene; V was cut back by 3 bases and J by 4 bases. This CDR3 spans 13 amino acids.

This clone turned up a few times. CDR3 in amino acids: CASSQDRSGGARTDTQYF. The CDR3 region has the DNA TGCGCCAGCAGCCAAGACCGGTCTGGGGGCGCCCGCACAGATACGCAGTATTTT. The chain joins TRBV4-3 to TRBJ2-3; possible D gene TRBD1, 6 bases. The CDR3 is 18 amino acids. Trimming left V 0 bases short and J 1 base short, with 17 bases between. CDR1 and CDR2 (germline): LGHNA, YSLEER.

The CDR3 DNA follows: TGTGCCAGCAGTCTCGGGACAGCGACTGAAGCTTTCTTT. Translating it yields CASSLGTATEAFF. The chain combines TRBV12-3 or TRBV12-4 with TRBJ1-1; 7 nucleotides agree with TRBD1. The V gene end was trimmed by 5 bases and the J gene end by 5 bases; junction bases not matched to a gene: 5. This CDR3 spans 13 amino acids.

The chain employs TRBV6-6 and TRBJ1-5; TRBD1 matches 7 bases. Trimming removed 0 bases from V and 4 bases from J; junction bases left unmatched: 6. This CDR3 contains 16 residues. Germline assignment: CDR1 MNHNY and CDR2 SVGAGI (reference sequence). Here the CDR3 reads CASSYSKGAGNQPQHF. The CDR3 DNA reads TGTGCCAGCAGTTACTCGAAGGGGGCTGGGAATCAGCCCCAGCATTTT.

This clone showed up just a few times. The V gene is TRBV28, the J gene TRBJ2-5, with D maybe TRBD1 (6 bases). The CDR3 spans 14 residues. The germline CDR1 and CDR2 sequences are MDHEN and SYDVKM. Trimming stripped 4 bases from V and 4 bases from J, with 13 bases between. The CDR3 DNA sequence: TGTGCCAGCAGTTCTCGACAGGTTGGAGAGACCCAGTACTTC. Translating gives CASSSRQVGETQYF.

The chain joins TRBV5-6 to TRBJ2-3; TRBD2 matches at 11 bases. Germline assignment: CDR1 SGHDT and CDR2 YYEEEE. V dropped 0 bases and J dropped 6; count of bases not matched to a gene: 3. The CDR3 contains 15 residues. CDR3 in amino acids: CASSLELAGADTQYF. As DNA, the CDR3 is TGTGCCAGCAGCTTGGAACTAGCGGGAGCCGATACGCAGTATTTT.

V usage is TRBV28 and J usage is TRBJ1-1; D remains unclear. Germline-derived CDR1 and CDR2 are MDHEN and SYDVKM. Trimming left V 7 bases short and J 3 bases short, with 18 bases between. This CDR3 is built from 15 residues. The CDR3 is CASTQSVFSDTEAFF. The CDR3 DNA reads TGTGCCAGCACCCAATCAGTTTTTAGCGACACTGAAGCTTTCTTT.